This TCR beta chain was captured by sequencing in a study of PD-L1 blockade in urothelial cancer. In the study overall: Patients began atezolizumab, 1,200 mg intravenously every 3 weeks, in the mid-2010s. Blood was subjected to analysis at 3 weeks (second dose) and 6 weeks following treatment start. Median T cell yield per blood sample was 110,000 to 150,000 cells. Patients had undergone 0 to 3 prior chemotherapy regimens.

Time point of the sample: peripheral blood 6 weeks after treatment start. Repertoires were generated with immunoSEQ multiplex PCR, while TCRdb's copy carries only in-frame clones and drops some. Found here are roughly 120,000 clones, roughly 89% of them singletons; the top ten hold roughly 1.7%. Only one count was recorded for this clone. The sample in question was PBMCs, obtained around atezolizumab (anti-PD-L1) treatment. The TCR was taken from a man in his 60s with urothelial cancer.

In DNA, the CDR3 is TGTGCCAGCGGGACAGGGGACGATGAAAAACTGTTTTTT. Protein: CASGTGDDEKLFF. J is TRBJ1-4 and V is TRBV28, with 10 bases matching TRBD1. There are 13 residues in the CDR3. Germline V gene lookup returns CDR1 MDHEN and CDR2 SYDVKM. J lost 6 bases, V lost 8 bases, and 3 bases had no gene match.